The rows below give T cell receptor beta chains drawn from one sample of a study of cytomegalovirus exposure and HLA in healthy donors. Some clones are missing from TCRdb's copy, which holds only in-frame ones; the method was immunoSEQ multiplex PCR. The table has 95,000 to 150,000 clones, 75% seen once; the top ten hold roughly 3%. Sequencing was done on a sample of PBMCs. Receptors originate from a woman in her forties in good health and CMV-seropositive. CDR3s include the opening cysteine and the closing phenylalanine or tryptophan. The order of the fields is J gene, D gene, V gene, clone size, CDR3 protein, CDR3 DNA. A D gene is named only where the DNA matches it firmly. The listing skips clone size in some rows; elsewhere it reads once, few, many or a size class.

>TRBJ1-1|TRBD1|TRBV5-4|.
CASSLGDRDTEAFF
TGTGCCAGCAGCTTGGGCGACAGGGACACTGAAGCTTTCTTT
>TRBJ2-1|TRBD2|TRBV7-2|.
CASSFGTSGTGDEQFF
TGTGCCAGCAGCTTTGGGACTAGCGGAACGGGGGATGAGCAGTTCTTC
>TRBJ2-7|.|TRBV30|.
CAWSQGILPQYF
TGTGCCTGGAGTCAGGGGATCTTGCCGCAGTACTTC
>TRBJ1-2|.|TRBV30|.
CAQENYGYTF
TGTGCACAGGAAAACTATGGCTACACCTTC
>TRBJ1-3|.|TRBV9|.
CASSTYGNTIYF
TGTGCCAGCAGCACATACGGAAACACCATATATTTT
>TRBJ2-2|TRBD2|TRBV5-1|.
CASSLSGRPGELFF
TGCGCCAGCAGCTTGTCCGGGAGGCCCGGGGAGCTGTTTTTT
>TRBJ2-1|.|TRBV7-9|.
CASSSFTYNEQFF
TGTGCCAGCAGTTCCTTTACCTACAATGAGCAGTTCTTC
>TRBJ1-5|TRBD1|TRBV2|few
CASSGSDRAQPQHF
TGTGCCAGCAGTGGATCAGACAGGGCTCAGCCCCAGCATTTT
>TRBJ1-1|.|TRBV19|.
CASSSKAAGKRTEAFF
TGTGCCAGTAGTAGTAAGGCGGCAGGGAAGCGCACTGAAGCTTTCTTT
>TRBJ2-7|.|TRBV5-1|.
CASSLQGPGLYEQYF
TGCGCCAGCAGCTTGCAGGGGCCGGGCCTCTACGAGCAGTACTTC
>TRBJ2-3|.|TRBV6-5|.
CASNTRLNTDTQYF
TGTGCCAGCAATACCCGACTGAACACAGATACGCAGTATTTT
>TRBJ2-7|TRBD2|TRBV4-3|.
CASSQDGSGSYEQYF
TGCGCCAGCAGCCAAGATGGTAGCGGGAGCTACGAGCAGTACTTC
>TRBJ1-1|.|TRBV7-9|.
CASTQSGNTEAFF
TGTGCCAGCACCCAGAGCGGGAACACTGAAGCTTTCTTT
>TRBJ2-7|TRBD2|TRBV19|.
CASSFPGTSFYEQYF
TGTGCCAGTAGTTTTCCCGGGACTAGTTTCTACGAGCAGTACTTC
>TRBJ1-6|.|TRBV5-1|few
CASSFGGENSPLHF
TGCGCCAGCAGCTTTGGCGGGGAAAATTCACCCCTCCACTTT
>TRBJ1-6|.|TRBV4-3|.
CASSQLENSPLHF
TGCGCCAGCAGCCAACTAGAGAACTCACCCCTCCACTTT